Given below is one T cell receptor (beta chain) in context. The record originates from a study of OX40 agonist ivuxolimab in advanced cancers. The CDR3 sequence is 16 residues long. CDR1 and CDR2 from the germline V gene are MDHEN and SYDVKM. V lost 8 bases, J lost 0 bases, and 10 bases stayed unmatched. The protocol was immunoSEQ multiplex PCR, while the TCRdb copy is restricted to in-frame clones and leaves out a portion. This table has around 57,000 clones, 84% appearing once. Sequencing was performed on CD4+ or CD8+ T cells sorted from blood, taken in a trial of the OX40 agonist ivuxolimab. The V gene is TRBV28, the J gene TRBJ1-5, with TRBD1 matching over 7 bases. The clonotype was recovered from an adult with an advanced solid tumor such as melanoma, head and neck, liver or kidney cancer. CDR3 DNA sequence: TGTGCCAGCTTGGGACAGCCTATCTATAGCAATCAGCCCCAGCATTTT. Encoded protein: CASLGQPIYSNQPQHF.